This T cell receptor (beta chain) stems from a study of response to subunit inactivated influenza vaccine. Study observations and caveats: Each seasonal influenza vaccination, the authors suggested, recruits few new T cells.

There are 15 residues in the CDR3. Trimming stripped 6 bases from V and 1 base from J, with 15 bases between. CDR1 is SGHAT, CDR2 FQNNGV, per germline. TCRdb redid the calling of the RT-PCR reads with MiXCR, one entry per CDR3 protein. The sample carries hundreds of thousands of distinct CDR3 sequences, approximately 7.7% recorded once. This clonotype was counted a few times. What it binds is unknown. This receptor was taken from a man in his fifties or sixties who received an inactivated influenza vaccine. J is TRBJ2-5 and V is TRBV11-2; a weak D match, TRBD1 (6 bases). The source material was PBMCs from blood, sampled roughly 24 months after vaccination. The CDR3 DNA follows: TGTGCCAGCAGTGACCTAGGGACACTCCAAGAGACCCAGTACTTC. Its translation: CASSDLGTLQETQYF.